Listed below are T cell receptor beta chains from one sample, sequenced in a study of blood T cell repertoires in COVID-19. Profiling relied on immunoSEQ multiplex PCR, and the TCRdb table lists in-frame clones only, not all of them. The repertoire holds hundreds of thousands of clones, with 88% as singletons. The sample consisted of peripheral blood. These receptors all come from a middle-aged woman who had recovered from COVID-19. Each CDR3 is given with its conserved first and last residue. The order of the fields is J gene, V gene, D gene, clone size, CDR3 length, CDR3 DNA, CDR3 protein. A D gene is named only where the DNA matches it firmly. Clone size appears in some rows only: once, few, many, or a class for an expanded clone.

>TRBJ2-5|TRBV9|TRBD2|few|14
TGTGCCAGCACACGGGGACTAGCGGGTGAGACCCAGTACTTC
CASTRGLAGETQYF
>TRBJ1-5|TRBV28|TRBD1|.|14
TGTGCCAGCAGCCACGACAGGGGTACTCAGCCCCAGCATTTT
CASSHDRGTQPQHF
>TRBJ2-7|TRBV11-1|TRBD2|.|15
TGTGCCAGCAGCCCTGGGACTAGCCGCTCCTACGAGCAGTACTTC
CASSPGTSRSYEQYF
>TRBJ1-1|TRBV7-2|.|.|13
TGTGCCAGCAGCCCTTGGGAGGGCACTGAAGCTTTCTTT
CASSPWEGTEAFF
>TRBJ1-5|TRBV27|TRBD1|once|14
TGTGCCAGCAGTCCCGGGACAGGCAATCAGCCCCAGCATTTT
CASSPGTGNQPQHF
>TRBJ1-5|TRBV10-3|TRBD1|once|16
TGTGCCATCAGCGAGACAGGGGGTTTGGGCAATCAGCCCCAGCATTTT
CAISETGGLGNQPQHF
>TRBJ2-3|TRBV7-3|.|.|14
TGTGCCAGCAGCCGCACGGGGGGCGGAGATACGCAGTATTTT
CASSRTGGGDTQYF
>TRBJ2-3|TRBV6-5|TRBD2|.|15
TGTGCCAGCACCATGGGACTAGCGGGCACAGATACGCAGTATTTT
CASTMGLAGTDTQYF
>TRBJ2-3|TRBV5-5|TRBD2|.|16
TGTGCCAGCAGCCCCTGGACTAGCGGGAGGGCAGATACGCAGTATTTT
CASSPWTSGRADTQYF
>TRBJ1-2|TRBV6-4|.|.|13
TGTGCCAGTTACAGGGCCCCGCGGTATGGCTACACCTTC
CASYRAPRYGYTF
>TRBJ2-1|TRBV19|TRBD2|once|19
TGTGCCAGTAGTAGGAGCCCTACTAGCGGATCATACTCCTACAATGAGCAGTTCTTC
CASSRSPTSGSYSYNEQFF
>TRBJ2-1|TRBV11-3|TRBD1|.|15
TGTGCCAGCAGCCGCCGGGACAGGGGCGAGTCTGAGCAGTTCTTC
CASSRRDRGESEQFF
>TRBJ2-1|TRBV15|TRBD2|.|17
TGTGCCACCAGCAGAGGGGGGCTAGCGGGAGGGGACAATGAGCAGTTCTTC
CATSRGGLAGGDNEQFF
>TRBJ1-2|TRBV5-1|.|few|14
TGCGCCAGCAGCTTGGACAGGGTGGGCTATGGCTACACCTTC
CASSLDRVGYGYTF
>TRBJ2-2|TRBV4-3|.|.|16
TGCGCCAGCAGCCAATCAGCGAACGCGAACACCGGGGAGCTGTTTTTT
CASSQSANANTGELFF
>TRBJ1-1|TRBV9|TRBD1|.|15
TGTGCCAGCAGCGTAGCCCCGACAGGGCACACTGAAGCTTTCTTT
CASSVAPTGHTEAFF
>TRBJ1-1|TRBV3-1/TRBV3-2|.|few|15
TGTGCCAGCAGCCAAGTGGCAGGGGCCGGGACTGAAGCTTTCTTT
CASSQVAGAGTEAFF
>TRBJ2-4|TRBV7-2|TRBD2|.|14
TGTGCCAGCAGCCCTAGGACTAGCGGGAACATTCAGTACTTC
CASSPRTSGNIQYF
>TRBJ2-3|TRBV28|.|.|11
TGTGCCAGCAGTTTAAGCAGGACCAGGGATTTT
CASSLSRTRDF
>TRBJ1-2|TRBV27|TRBD1|.|15
TGTGCCAGCAAGAAGTCGGGACAGACCTACTATGGCTACACCTTC
CASKKSGQTYYGYTF
>TRBJ2-5|TRBV5-4|TRBD2|.|18
TGTGCCAGCAGCCCCCGACTAGCGGGAGTGGGCGTCCAAGAGACCCAGTACTTC
CASSPRLAGVGVQETQYF
>TRBJ1-5|TRBV6-5|.|.|15
TGTGCCAGCAAACGTGCGGTCGATAGCAATCAGCCCCAGCATTTT
CASKRAVDSNQPQHF
>TRBJ2-3|TRBV7-2|TRBD2|.|16
TGTGCCAGCAGCCTGAGACTAGCGGGAGGGGCAGATACGCAGTATTTT
CASSLRLAGGADTQYF
>TRBJ1-2|TRBV18|.|.|11
TGTGCCAGCTCAACCGGGGATGGCTACACCTTC
CASSTGDGYTF
>TRBJ1-5|TRBV7-2|TRBD1|.|16
TGTGCCAGCACCACTCCAGGGGGCCGGGGAACGCAGCCCCAGCATTTT
CASTTPGGRGTQPQHF
>TRBJ1-4|TRBV29-1|.|.|13
TGCAGCGTTGAAGGGGGAGGGCGGGAAAAACTGTTTTTT
CSVEGGGREKLFF
>TRBJ1-5|TRBV19|.|.|14
TGTGCCGGCGGGGCAGGGATGACCAATCAGCCCCAGCATTTT
CAGGAGMTNQPQHF
>TRBJ2-1|TRBV6-2/TRBV6-3|TRBD1|.|16
TGTGCCAGCAGCCTCCTCGGGACAGGGGGCCGGGGGGAGCAGTTCTTC
CASSLLGTGGRGEQFF
>TRBJ1-2|TRBV7-2|TRBD1|.|15
TGTGCCAGCAGCACAAACCCGGGACAGGGCCGCGGCTACACCTTC
CASSTNPGQGRGYTF
>TRBJ2-1|TRBV10-3|TRBD2|.|15
TGTGCCACCGGGGGACTAGCGGGAGGTTACAATGAGCAGTTCTTC
CATGGLAGGYNEQFF
>TRBJ2-2|TRBV6-6|TRBD1|once|14
TGTGCCACTTCGAAGGGGGCAGGGACCGGGGAGCTGTTTTTT
CATSKGAGTGELFF
>TRBJ2-3|TRBV4-3|.|.|14
TGCGCCAGCAGCCAAGATGGCCCTGCTGGGCGTCGGTATTTT
CASSQDGPAGRRYF
>TRBJ2-2|TRBV9|TRBD1|few|15
TGTGCCAGCAGCGTCCGGACAGGGGGCACCGGGGAGCTGTTTTTT
CASSVRTGGTGELFF
>TRBJ2-1|TRBV14|TRBD2|.|14
TGTGCCAGCAGCCGAATAGCGGGCGTATATGAGCAGTTCTTC
CASSRIAGVYEQFF
>TRBJ2-5|TRBV5-1|TRBD2|.|15
TGCGCCAGCAGCCACCGGGTAGCGGGAGTTGGGACCCAGTACTTC
CASSHRVAGVGTQYF
>TRBJ2-7|TRBV18|TRBD1|.|15
TGTGCCAGCTCACCCCCGACAGGGACCTTCTACGAGCAGTACTTC
CASSPPTGTFYEQYF
>TRBJ2-7|TRBV27|TRBD2|few|15
TGTGCCAGCAGTCCCCCAGCGGGAGCACAGCACGAGCAGTACTTC
CASSPPAGAQHEQYF
>TRBJ2-7|TRBV4-2|TRBD2|.|16
TGTGCCAGCAGCGGTACTCCGGGACTACCCGCCTACGAGCAGTACTTC
CASSGTPGLPAYEQYF
>TRBJ1-5|TRBV6-2/TRBV6-3|TRBD1|.|19
TGTGCCAGCAGTTACTTCGCCGGGACAGGGGTGTCGAGCAATCAGCCCCAGCATTTT
CASSYFAGTGVSSNQPQHF
>TRBJ1-4|TRBV12-3/TRBV12-4|TRBD1|few|13
TGTGCCAGCAGTTTGGGGACAGGGGTGGAACTGTTTTTT
CASSLGTGVELFF
>TRBJ2-3|TRBV3-1/TRBV3-2|.|.|16
TGTGCCAGCAGACGAAAAGGGGCCGTGGGGTCAGATACGCAGTATTTT
CASRRKGAVGSDTQYF
>TRBJ1-1|TRBV18|.|.|14
TGTGCCAGCTCACCATCCGGGGTGAACACTGAAGCTTTCTTT
CASSPSGVNTEAFF
>TRBJ2-7|TRBV29-1|TRBD2|.|16
TGCAGCGTTGAAGGCCTCCTGGAAAGCGGGGCCTACGAGCAGTACTTC
CSVEGLLESGAYEQYF
>TRBJ2-1|TRBV18|TRBD2|.|15
TGTGCCAGCTCACCGGGGACTAGCGGGTTTGATGAGCAGTTCTTC
CASSPGTSGFDEQFF